This TCR beta chain was identified in a study of blood T cell repertoires in COVID-19. On the study more broadly: From the United States, Italy and Spain came samples of acute and convalescent COVID-19. Sources were T cells, B-cell-depleted T cells, or PBMCs; the material itself was cDNA or gDNA.

CDR3 length: 14 amino acids. Germline values: CDR1 LNHDA, CDR2 SQIVND (reference sequence). V was pared by 5 bases and J by 7 bases, with 18 bases between. Original handling: Researchers report that nucleated cell counts were estimated from reference gene primer amplification. Sequencing used immunoSEQ multiplex PCR; TCRdb keeps in-frame clones, though not all of them. That table supplies the V and J calls and clone size; D and trimming were determined from the DNA. The table records 300,000 to 350,000 clones, over 90% of them present only once. Participants were aged roughly 18 to 90 years, lived in 25 or so US areas, and enrolled virtually.

The sequenced sample consisted of PBMCs or T cells enriched from blood (not recorded which). The genes are TRBV19 and TRBJ2-7, with D possibly matching TRBD2 (6 bases). This receptor was obtained from a woman aged 30 to 39 who had been exposed to COVID-19. The CDR3 nucleotides are TGTGCCAGTAGTCCACACTCCTCTGGGGGGGAGCAGTACTTC. Protein sequence: CASSPHSSGGEQYF.